The clone carrying this TCR beta chain was recorded a few times. The antigen remains undetermined. The CDR3 runs 14 residues. Germline loops: CDR1 MRHNA, CDR2 SNTAGT. V was pared by 10 bases and J by 1 base, with 15 bases between. This entry comes from a study of Graves' ophthalmopathy and Graves' hyperthyroidism. Amplification targeted the TCR beta CDR3 regions, with RNA transcripts as the source material. The library came from an HTBI-primed first-round RT-PCR and a second-round multiplex PCR. TCRdb analysed the multiplex PCR reads with MiXCR anew, one entry per CDR3 protein. This table has about 600,000 distinct CDR3 sequences, about 40% appearing once. General observations from the study: Blood contained most expanded thyroid clonotypes exceeding 0.001 frequency. Sensitivity of under 71% and specificity of roughly 78% were achieved by the model that predicted ophthalmopathy progression.

The sequence was obtained from an adult man with Graves' hyperthyroidism. The genes are TRBV6-4 and TRBJ2-3; unclear D gene. The sequencing input was peripheral blood or thyroid tissue (not recorded which). CDR3 sequence: CANSPPSGTDTQYF. In DNA, the CDR3 is TGTGCCAACAGCCCCCCCAGCGGCACAGATACGCAGTATTTT.